This TCR beta chain was documented in a study of shared clonotypes between healthy human individuals. Study results and limitations: Blood was the only sampled material, and tissue repertoires likely differ. Against clonotypes common to all four donors, non-shared ones had lower generation probabilities.

Germline assignment: CDR1 MDHEN and CDR2 SYDVKM. The CDR3 sequence is 15 residues long. Trimming removed 1 base from V and 5 bases from J, with 14 bases in between. Only in-frame clones appear in the TCRdb table, and some are missing; sequencing was by immunoSEQ multiplex PCR. The sample gives 2 million to 2.5 million clones, under 95% of which show up once; 1.7% is in the top ten. A note on this clone: Its specificity is not known.

Selected positively for CCR7 and CD45RO-negative, naive CD8 cells excluded terminally differentiated effector memory CD45RA+ cells. Donors, without exception, were Caucasian adults residing in Nashville, Tennessee. Sample: naive CD8+ T cells from PBMCs. The chain recombines TRBV28 with TRBJ2-5; tentatively, D is TRBD1 (6 bases). This TCR came from a man between 18 and 35 years old in good health. Some clones in this sample may be carry-over from other donors' samples. The CDR3 DNA sequence: TGTGCCAGCAGTTTATCGCCAGGGGCGAGGGAGACCCAGTACTTC. Its translation is CASSLSPGARETQYF.